Each of the 13 T cell receptor beta chains below was sequenced from the same sample in a study of shared clonotypes between healthy human individuals. The table came from immunoSEQ multiplex PCR; TCRdb's copy has only in-frame clones and leaves some out. This table holds 2 million to 2.5 million clones, almost 96% found once. The sample comprised naive CD4+ T cells sorted from blood. Regarding subset: CD45RA+ positively selected. The receptors shown here come from a man aged 18 to 29 in good health.

The V gene is TRBV4-1, the J gene TRBJ1-4; D is uncertain. This CDR3 contains 13 residues. Trimming removed 3 bases at V and 10 bases at J, with 12 bases between. Germline V CDR1 and CDR2: MGHRA, YSYEKL. CDR3 region: CASSQAVPGKLFF. In DNA, the CDR3 is TGCGCCAGCAGCCAGGCAGTTCCAGGAAAACTGTTTTTT.

This clone was picked up a small number of times. This rearrangement joins TRBV30 to TRBJ1-6; 9 bases are shared with TRBD1. The CDR3 is made up of 20 amino acids. Germline-derived CDR1 and CDR2 are GTSNPN and SVGIG (reference sequence). V was clipped by 1 base and J by 1 base; unmatched bases: 14. The CDR3 loop reads CAWSGDRAVLSYSYNSPLHF. Here the CDR3 DNA reads TGTGCCTGGAGTGGGGACAGGGCAGTCCTCTCTTATTCCTATAATTCACCCCTCCACTTT.

The chain uses TRBV4-1 and TRBJ2-5; weak D call: TRBD2 (5 bases). Looked up from germline, CDR1 is MGHRA and CDR2 is YSYEKL. This CDR3 is 13 amino acids long. V was pared by 5 bases and J by 5 bases, with 12 bases between. Here the CDR3 DNA reads TGCGCCAGCAGCGGACTCCTCGGTGAGACCCAGTACTTC. It is translated as CASSGLLGETQYF.

V is TRBV18 and J is TRBJ2-3, with 9 bases fitting TRBD2. V gave up 2 bases and J gave up 6 bases; unmatched junction bases: 6. CDR3 length equals 15 residues. The germline V gene has CDR1 KGHSH and CDR2 LQKENI. CDR3 in amino acids: CASSPFAGGPDTQYF. CDR3 DNA sequence: TGTGCCAGCTCACCATTTGCGGGGGGGCCGGATACGCAGTATTTT.

The V and J genes are TRBV6-4 and TRBJ2-2; D remains unclear. The V gene's germline CDR1 is MRHNA and CDR2 SNTAGT. CDR3 length: 15 amino acids. The V gene lost 4 bases and the J gene lost 1 base, with 10 bases spanning the gap. For the CDR3, the DNA is TGTGCCAGCAGTGTACGGCAGGAGAACACCGGGGAGCTGTTTTTT. Translation: CASSVRQENTGELFF.

This chain links TRBV5-1 with TRBJ2-7; a weak D match, TRBD1 (6 bases). V lost 4 bases, J lost 2 bases, and 13 bases lay in between. The CDR3 covers 14 residues. CDR1 is SGHRS, CDR2 YFSETQ, per germline. The CDR3 sequence is CASSASGTPYEQYF. In DNA form, the CDR3 reads TGCGCCAGCAGCGCGTCCGGGACACCCTACGAGCAGTACTTC.

The chain couples TRBV28 to TRBJ1-5; possibly TRBD1 for D (6 bases). The CDR3 consists of 15 residues. Germline CDR1 reads MDHEN; CDR2 reads SYDVKM. V was trimmed by 4 bases and J by 4 bases, leaving 14 bases between them. The CDR3 protein is CASSYRQVSNQPQHF. The DNA for the CDR3 is TGTGCCAGCAGTTACAGACAGGTTTCTAATCAGCCCCAGCATTTT.

This clone has just one count. This sequence joins TRBV5-6 and TRBJ2-5; TRBD1 matches 7 bases. CDR3 length equals 15 residues. Trimming cost V 4 bases and J 2 bases; bases outside gene matches: 8. The germline V gene encodes CDR1 SGHDT and CDR2 YYEEEE. The CDR3 DNA reads TGTGCCAGCAGCCCCATGGGACAGAGTCAAGAGACCCAGTACTTC. Translating it yields CASSPMGQSQETQYF.

This chain joins TRBV21-1 and TRBJ2-7; TRBD1 is the table's D call, not checked against the DNA. TRBV21-1 is a pseudogene. The CDR3 is 16 amino acids. The DNA of the CDR3 is TGTGCCAGCAGCAAAGTTCGGTTCAGGGAACGTTGCGAGCAGTACTTC. Its protein is CASSKVRFRERCEQYF.

The chain has TRBV2 and TRBJ2-5; weak D call: TRBD1 (6 bases). Germline V lookup: CDR1 SNHLY, CDR2 FYNNEI. Trimming removed 9 bases at V and 4 bases at J, with 15 bases between. The CDR3 contains 13 residues. CDR3 sequence (DNA): TGTGCCAGAGGGGGTCCTAAGGGAGAGACCCAGTACTTC. As protein: CARGGPKGETQYF.

The CDR3 bases are TGTGCCAGCAGCGTAGTCTCGGGGTGGCAGCAGAACACTGAAGCTTTCTTT. Encoded protein: CASSVVSGWQQNTEAFF. V is TRBV9 and J is TRBJ1-1; D uncertain. Trimming removed 0 bases from V and 1 base from J, with 16 bases in between. The CDR3 runs to 17 residues. Per germline, CDR1 SGDLS and CDR2 YYNGEE.

CDR3 residues: CASSGRLAGGVFSSSSSSDTQYF. In nucleotides, the CDR3 is TGTGCCAGCAGCGGCAGACTAGCGGGAGGGGTTTTTTCTTCATCATCATCATCAGATACGCAGTATTTT. The gene calls are TRBV27 and TRBJ2-3; 14 nucleotides align to TRBD2. The V gene's germline CDR1 is MNHEY and CDR2 SMNVEV (reference sequence). This CDR3 comprises 23 residues. The V and J ends lost 6 bases and 4 bases, in that order; junction bases with no gene match: 27.

This chain joins TRBV18 and TRBJ1-3; 7 nucleotides align to TRBD1. Trimming removed 3 bases from V and 3 bases from J; junction bases left unmatched: 14. The germline V gene encodes CDR1 KGHSH and CDR2 LQKENI. This CDR3 has 18 amino acids. The CDR3, as DNA: TGTGCCAGCTCACCCCGGGTCTCGGGACAGAATTTTGGAAACACCATATATTTT. Amino acid sequence: CASSPRVSGQNFGNTIYF.